This TCR beta chain came from a study of T cells in tuberculosis. Study at large: Sequenced TCRs come from CD1B-GMM tetramer-binding T cells. In South Africa, adults with active tuberculosis were compared with IGRA-negative and latently infected IGRA-positive adolescents.

Repertoires were generated with immunoSEQ multiplex PCR, while TCRdb's copy carries only in-frame clones and drops some. Of tens of thousands of clones in the sample, nearly 95% were seen once. V gave up 0 bases and J gave up 0 bases; unmatched junction bases: 4. Germline-derived CDR1 and CDR2 are SQVTM and ANQGSEA. The CDR3 has 17 residues. The chain joins TRBV29-1 to TRBJ2-1, with 11 bases aligning to TRBD2. Sequenced input: PBMCs. The source of this sequence is a donor aged 5 to 30 with latent tuberculosis or without tuberculosis infection. As DNA, the CDR3 is TGCAGCGTTGAAGATCGAACTAGCGGGAGCTCCTACAATGAGCAGTTCTTC. It specifies CSVEDRTSGSSYNEQFF.